This T cell receptor (beta chain) appears in the sequencing data of a study of long-term antiretroviral therapy in people with HIV (dated by TCRdb to the early 2020s). With respect to the entire study: The earliest samples were collected approximately a decade before the 2015 WHO recommendation for immediate ART, a period when ART was typically delayed until CD4 counts fell. This retrospective serial study examined whether starting ART and sustained HIV suppression were associated with changes in the composition and diversity of the TRB repertoire in peripheral blood. From fewer than 35 adults with confirmed HIV infection, the cohort provided approximately 190 cryopreserved PBMC samples, gathered serially across a mean of around 6 years (range 1-12). About 35% of the 30 participants with HIV were female. No cross-contamination during QIAcube processing was seen in test extractions of a monoclonal T-cell line run alongside 33 polyclonal samples. The investigation overall reported the following: A significant increase in TRB diversity was found to be associated with ART initiation, although TRB diversity was observed to remain significantly below that of transplant donor controls even after long-term ART. Because pre-ART samples had limited cell numbers, unsorted PBMC were profiled rather than sorted CD4+ and CD8+ T cells. Inferences about post-ART repertoire changes were limited because no data were available on ART adherence, viral resistance or therapy changes. The samples span the years 2004 to 2017, and the ART regimens used at that time may not be as effective as current regimens. At every time point, the repertoire was dominated by expanded TRB clones first identified before ART initiation, although this dominance fluctuated and, in many PLHIV, declined after ART. HIV repertoires had narrower CDR3 length ranges than controls, and the network structure suggested an antigen-experienced repertoire that shifted only slightly toward naive after ART. Since PBMC availability was limited, sequencing covered only the TCR beta chain, with no alpha chain pairing.

Comments on this clone: Its binding antigen is unknown. No base quality information exists; no much larger clone differs at one position.

To be included, a participant needed at least one PBMC sample from before ART initiation plus at least two post-ART samples. All participants with HIV were treated in the United States of America. Before DNA extraction, cryopreserved samples of roughly 0.9-11 million PBMC were thawed and washed. At the time of the earliest PBMC sample for each participant with HIV, ages ranged from 23 to 54 years. Per participant, PBMC samples came from 1-4 timepoints prior to ART initiation and 2-8 timepoints following ART initiation, for a median of 7 samples. For every participant, serial HIV viral load, CD4+ T-cell count, ART history and demographic data were obtained. A Qiagen kit on a QIAcube was used to extract genomic DNA from unsorted PBMC, with samples processed in batches of 12. The immunoSEQ hsTCRB v3.0 assay was used at survey level resolution for TRB variable region sequencing. A depth of roughly 35,000-55,000 T-cell genomes per sample was targeted for TRB sequencing. TRB libraries were pooled and sequenced on an Illumina MiSeq using a v3 150-cycle kit. As for how the authors treated the data: Repertoire analysis ran in R within a reproducible Nextflow workflow covering QC, data transformation and analysis. LymphoSeq2, an R package for exploring AIRR-Seq data, was used to implement custom analyses. A handful of samples that yielded fewer than 5000 total TRB sequences were excluded, so that around 190 HIV repertoires were analyzed. Among the approximately 190 retained HIV repertoires, about 60 were collected before ART initiation and roughly 130 were collected after ART initiation. Repertoires were downsampled to 5000 TRB nucleotide sequences, with summary statistics averaged over 100 downsampling iterations. TRB sequences were retained for analysis only if CDR3 regions of at least seven amino acids were present. A Shannon entropy-derived clonality score and the Gini coefficient were used to measure diversity. Repertoire networks linked the top 5000 CDR3 amino acid sequences whenever two sequences differed by an edit distance of one. GLIPH2 predicted antigen specificity groups and MHC restriction for TRB CDR3 amino acid sequences. Known CMV, EBV, HIV or tissue antigen associations were flagged by matching CDR3 amino acid sequences against VDJdb and McPAS-TCR. Pre-ART, post-ART and control groups were compared with Wilcoxon signed-rank tests and Holm-Bonferroni correction. TCRdb limited this immuneACCESS table to in-frame rearrangements with V and J called. A share of clones is missing; checked studies link under half to unresolved V genes, and the rest is unexplained. That table is the source of V, J and clone size, and D and trimming were worked out from the DNA. This sample comprises some 12,000 clones, about 83% of them detected only once. The ten largest clones represent roughly a sixth of the sample.

The V and J ends are trimmed by 6 bases and 2 bases, leaving 6 bases between them. The CDR3, from cysteine to phenylalanine, totals 12 residues. The DNA shown is the 36-base CDR3, in frame from base 1. From the germline V gene, CDR1 is WSHSY and CDR2 is SAAADI. Sequenced here: unsorted PBMCs, sampled 3.4 years after starting antiretroviral therapy. This sequence originates from a man aged 35-49 years with HIV. Recombination linked TRBV10-2 to TRBJ2-3, with no confidently assigned D gene. The DNA sequence is TGCGCCAGCAGCCGCAACACAGATACGCAGTATTTT. Its protein reads: CASSRNTDTQYF.